Below, 32 T cell receptor beta chains from the same sample are listed, as sequenced in a study of CD8 T cells in ankylosing spondylitis listed by TCRdb under 2017. The paper's findings and limits, for the study overall: Blood from ankylosing spondylitis patients appeared to be characterized by a TCR beta motif composed of several highly homologous amino acid variants.

The library was produced with 5' RACE. Data came from an Illumina HiSeq 2500. In TCRdb, the public reads were trimmed at Q25 with fastp and aligned with MiXCR, with productive beta chains retained. One record per CDR3 amino acid sequence lists the most common genes and DNA. This sample is represented by approximately 220,000 distinct CDR3 sequences; about 18% of them were singletons. The ten most abundant clones make up under 55% of the sample. Their recognized antigens are unknown. The sample comprised blood, either unsorted or a sorted T cell fraction (not recorded which). The origin of the receptors is a male donor with ankylosing spondylitis.

This clonotype was counted a few times. The rearrangement uses TRBV4-2 and TRBJ2-1; 7 bases fit TRBD2. The CDR3 is 14 residues long. CDR1 and CDR2 (germline): LGHNA, YNFKEQ. V shed 1 base, J shed 7 bases, and the junction held 4 bases outside the gene matches. CDR3 nucleotides: TGTGCCAGCAGCCAAGTCCTAGCGGAGAATGAGCAGTTCTTC. Translated, it gives CASSQVLAENEQFF.

In this sample, this clonotype turned up a few times. This chain joins TRBV27 and TRBJ2-7, with D hard to call. The V and J ends lost 4 bases and 0 bases respectively, with 7 bases between them. CDR1 MNHEY and CDR2 SMNVEV come from the germline V gene (reference sequence). The CDR3 is 13 residues long. The DNA of the CDR3 is TGTGCCAGCAGTTCCCCAGACTCCTACGAGCAGTACTTC. Amino acid sequence: CASSSPDSYEQYF.

J is TRBJ2-7 and V is TRBV20-1; no reliable D call. Trimming cost V 0 bases and J 4 bases, with 13 bases left between them. The CDR3 loop spans 14 amino acids. Germline CDR1 is DFQATT and CDR2 is SNEGSKA (reference sequence). The CDR3 DNA reads TGCAGTGCTAGAGATATCGCACTGATTTACGAGCAGTACTTC. Its protein is CSARDIALIYEQYF.

This clonotype appeared many times. The chain recombines TRBV6-2 or TRBV6-3 with TRBJ2-2; TRBD2 matches 9 bases. Germline CDR1 and CDR2: MNHEY and SVGEGT. J gave up 5 bases and V 2 bases, and 3 bases lay outside the gene matches. The CDR3 loop spans 15 amino acids. Here the CDR3 DNA reads TGTGCCAGCAGTTACCCGACTAGCGGAACCGGGGAGCTGTTTTTT. This translates into CASSYPTSGTGELFF.

This clonotype was seen at least ten times. V and J are TRBV19 and TRBJ2-7, with 10 positions matching TRBD1. The CDR3 covers 14 residues. The V gene's germline CDR1 is LNHDA and CDR2 SQIVND (reference sequence). Trimming cost V 9 bases and J 2 bases; bases outside gene matches: 7. The CDR3 DNA is TGTGCCAGCAGCCCAGGGACAGGGGCCTACGAGCAGTACTTC. This sequence encodes CASSPGTGAYEQYF. Full variable domain (outside the CDR3, taken from reference TRBV19 and TRBJ2-7): DGGITQSPKYLFRKEGQNVTLSCEQNLNHDAMYWYRQDPGQGLRLIYYSQIVNDFQKGDIAEGYSVSREKKESFPLTVTSAQKNPTAFYLCASSPGTGAYEQYFGPGTRLTVT.

The V and J genes are TRBV24-1 and TRBJ2-1; D may be TRBD1 or TRBD2 (6 bases each). Trimming took 9 bases from V and 10 from J, leaving 24 bases between them. From germline, CDR1 is KGHDR and CDR2 SFDVKD. The CDR3 has 15 amino acids. The CDR3 DNA is TGTGCCACCCAAAAAAGGGGGGTCAGTCCCCTGGAGCAGTTCTTC. Residues: CATQKRGVSPLEQFF.

The gene calls are TRBV3-1 and TRBJ2-5; TRBD1 aligns across 8 bases. Germline assignment: CDR1 LGHDT and CDR2 YNNKEL (reference sequence). After removal of 3 bases from V and 4 bases from J, the junction contained 1 base not matched to a gene. The CDR3 is made up of 13 amino acids. CDR3 in amino acids: CASSHRGRETQYF. The DNA for the CDR3 is TGTGCCAGCAGCCACAGGGGGCGAGAGACCCAGTACTTC.

This clonotype was recorded a few times. V gene TRBV29-1 combines with J gene TRBJ2-7; 8 bases line up with TRBD1. J lost 1 base, V lost 3 bases, and 5 bases had no gene match. The germline V gene has CDR1 SQVTM and CDR2 ANQGSEA. This CDR3 region has 14 residues. The CDR3 DNA reads TGCAGCGTTGAGTCAGGGGACAGGTCCTACGAGCAGTACTTC. Amino acid sequence: CSVESGDRSYEQYF.

This clonotype was detected a few times. The chain recombines TRBV29-1 with TRBJ2-5, with D unresolved. V was pared by 3 bases and J by 1 base, with 9 bases between. This CDR3 contains 13 residues. CDR1 SQVTM and CDR2 ANQGSEA come from the germline V gene. CDR3 residues: CSVDTELQETQYF. CDR3 sequence (DNA): TGCAGCGTTGATACAGAGCTCCAAGAGACCCAGTACTTC.

The chain has TRBV9 and TRBJ1-1; maybe TRBD1 (5 bases). This CDR3 region has 14 residues. V lost 2 bases and J lost 3, with 11 bases in between. Germline V lookup: CDR1 SGDLS, CDR2 YYNGEE. The CDR3 coding sequence is TGTGCCAGCAGCGTTGCGGGGACGGACACTGAAGCTTTCTTT. The encoded protein is CASSVAGTDTEAFF.

This clonotype appeared a few times. The chain couples TRBV27 to TRBJ2-7, with 8 bases matching TRBD1. The CDR3 sequence is 14 residues long. Germline loops: CDR1 MNHEY, CDR2 SMNVEV (reference sequence). V trimming: 6 bases; J trimming: 5 bases; junction bases outside the gene matches: 9. CDR3 coding DNA: TGTGCCAGCAGAATTATGACAGGGGTCCACGAGCAGTACTTC. It is translated as CASRIMTGVHEQYF.

The genes are TRBV28 and TRBJ1-2; TRBD1 agrees at 8 bases. CDR1 and CDR2 from the germline V gene are MDHEN and SYDVKM. The CDR3 sequence is 15 residues long. The V segment lost 0 bases and the J segment 3 bases; nucleotides outside the gene matches: 3. The CDR3 sequence is CASSLWTGEHYGYTF. The CDR3, as DNA: TGTGCCAGCAGTTTATGGACAGGGGAGCACTATGGCTACACCTTC.

The V gene is TRBV4-3, the J gene TRBJ2-1; 10 nucleotides agree with TRBD2. The CDR3 has 17 amino acids. The germline CDR1 and CDR2 sequences are LGHNA and YSLEER. With V trimmed by 0 bases and J by 8 bases, 10 bases remained unmatched. CDR3 region: CASSQDLPSGRFDEQFF. The CDR3, as DNA: TGCGCCAGCAGCCAAGATCTGCCTAGCGGGAGATTCGATGAGCAGTTCTTC.

The chain uses TRBV25-1 and TRBJ1-6; D is unresolved. The CDR3 has 13 amino acids. In germline, CDR1 is MGHDK, CDR2 SYGVNS. The V end was cut by 1 base, the J end by 8 bases, with 6 bases between. The CDR3, as DNA: TGTGCCAGCAGTGAATTGTTCCATTCACCCCTCCACTTT. It codes for CASSELFHSPLHF.

CDR3 DNA sequence: TGCAGTGCTACAACCAGGGGGAAGAACACTGAAGCTTTCTTT. Protein sequence: CSATTRGKNTEAFF. The J gene is TRBJ1-1, the V gene TRBV20-1; 7 nucleotides match TRBD1. After removal of 4 bases from V and 1 base from J, the junction contained 6 bases not matched to a gene. This CDR3 has 14 amino acids. The germline V gene encodes CDR1 DFQATT and CDR2 SNEGSKA (reference sequence).

The genes are TRBV6-5 and TRBJ2-7; 8 bases are shared with TRBD2. The V gene's germline CDR1 is MNHEY and CDR2 SVGAGI. This CDR3 comprises 16 residues. The V gene end was trimmed by 0 bases and the J gene end by 2 bases; junction bases not matched to a gene: 6. CDR3 protein: CASSYSITSGAYEQYF. The CDR3 nucleotides read TGTGCCAGCAGTTACTCGATCACTAGCGGAGCCTACGAGCAGTACTTC.

The chain is built from TRBV12-3 or TRBV12-4 and TRBJ1-1; D unclear. The CDR3 totals 12 residues. The ends were cut back, 5 bases at V and 6 bases at J, with 10 bases in the middle. Written as DNA, the CDR3 is TGTGCCAGCAGTGTTTTTTCGGCTGAAGCTTTCTTT. Translating it yields CASSVFSAEAFF.

This clonotype was recorded a few times. CDR3 loop: CSAKDGGETEAFF. The CDR3 DNA is TGCAGTGCTAAAGATGGGGGAGAGACTGAAGCTTTCTTT. The chain joins TRBV20-1 to TRBJ1-1; tentative D call: TRBD1 (5 bases). V lost 4 bases and J lost 5, with 14 bases in between. Germline lookup yields CDR1 DFQATT and CDR2 SNEGSKA (reference sequence). The CDR3 spans 13 residues.

This clonotype was detected once. The chain combines TRBV27 with TRBJ2-5; D call uncertain. Germline CDR1 and CDR2: MNHEY and SMNVEV (reference sequence). Trimming removed 5 bases from V and 7 bases from J, with 14 bases in between. This CDR3 comprises 13 residues. This CDR3 is CASSLTNSGTQYF. CDR3 bases: TGTGCCAGCAGTCTCACCAACTCAGGGACCCAGTACTTC.

The CDR3, as DNA: TGTGCCAGCAGTTTAGGACCCCCAGGCGACGAGCAGTACTTC. This gives the protein CASSLGPPGDEQYF. This chain links TRBV27 with TRBJ2-7; D is unclear. The germline V and J ends were trimmed by 2 bases and 5 bases, with 13 bases remaining between them. CDR1 and CDR2 (germline): MNHEY, SMNVEV (reference sequence). CDR3 length equals 14 residues.

The V call is TRBV11-1, the J call TRBJ1-2, with a tentative D call TRBD1 (5 bases). V lost 3 bases, J lost 4 bases, and 6 bases lay in between. The CDR3 totals 12 residues. In germline, CDR1 is SGHAT, CDR2 FQDESV (reference sequence). The CDR3 reads CASSFDSYGYTF. The CDR3 region has the DNA TGTGCCAGCAGCTTTGACAGCTATGGCTACACCTTC.

This clonotype has only a few counts. The chain links TRBV5-8 to TRBJ2-1, with D perhaps matching TRBD1 (6 bases). Germline CDR1 SGHTS, CDR2 YDEGEE. V was cut by 4 bases and J by 0 bases, with 14 bases left in between. The CDR3 is 16 amino acids. CDR3 in amino acids: CASSPGTPSSYNEQFF. In DNA form, the CDR3 reads TGTGCCAGCAGCCCTGGGACACCCAGCTCCTACAATGAGCAGTTCTTC.

V usage is TRBV27 and J usage is TRBJ1-2; no clear D gene. The V and J ends lost 0 bases and 5 bases respectively, with 4 bases between them. CDR1 is MNHEY, CDR2 SMNVEV, per germline (reference sequence). The CDR3 runs to 12 residues. The CDR3 region has the DNA TGTGCCAGCAGTTTATCGTTATATGGCTACACCTTC. It is translated as CASSLSLYGYTF.

The J gene is TRBJ2-2, the V gene TRBV4-1; D gene uncertain. V was pared by 1 base and J by 3 bases, with 6 bases between. The CDR3 runs to 14 residues. Germline values: CDR1 MGHRA, CDR2 YSYEKL. As DNA, the CDR3 is TGCGCCAGCAGCCAAGGGGCCCACACCGGGGAGCTGTTTTTT. Amino acids: CASSQGAHTGELFF.

This clonotype was seen a few times. The rearrangement links TRBV9 to TRBJ2-1; 13 bases are a match to TRBD2. The CDR3 runs to 16 residues. Germline V gene sequence: CDR1 SGDLS, CDR2 YYNGEE. The J segment lost 7 bases and the V segment lost 4 bases, leaving 8 bases of the junction unmatched. CDR3 DNA sequence: TGTGCCAGCAGCCTCCGGACTAGCGGGAGTGAAAATGAGCAGTTCTTC. It translates to CASSLRTSGSENEQFF.

This clonotype has more than one count but fewer than ten. The gene calls are TRBV4-1 and TRBJ1-5; D may be TRBD1 (5 bases). The CDR3 totals 14 residues. The V end was cut by 6 bases, the J end by 3 bases, with 12 bases between. Germline CDR1 reads MGHRA; CDR2 reads YSYEKL. The CDR3 coding sequence is TGCGCCAGCAGTCCCGGGACCCTCAATCAGCCCCAGCATTTT. Its protein is CASSPGTLNQPQHF.

The chain employs TRBV4-1 and TRBJ2-7; D not resolved. Between the trimmed V and J ends, which lost 3 bases and 2 bases, there was a span of 11 bases. The CDR3 runs 14 residues. Germline values: CDR1 MGHRA, CDR2 YSYEKL. For the CDR3, the DNA is TGCGCCAGCAGCCAGCCCGGACGGACCTACGAGCAGTACTTC. It encodes CASSQPGRTYEQYF.

This clonotype was picked up many times. CDR3 amino acids: CASGDTEAFF. DNA of the CDR3: TGTGCCAGCGGGGACACTGAAGCTTTCTTT. The chain links TRBV19 to TRBJ1-1; D unclear. The CDR3 loop spans 10 amino acids. Germline V lookup: CDR1 LNHDA, CDR2 SQIVND (reference sequence). V dropped 9 bases and J dropped 3 bases, with 5 bases sitting between them.

There are a few counts of this clonotype. V usage is TRBV27 and J usage is TRBJ2-7, with 9 nucleotides matching TRBD1. Unmatched junction bases numbered 8, after V lost 3 bases and J lost 5 bases. This CDR3 spans 15 amino acids. The germline gives CDR1 MNHEY, CDR2 SMNVEV (reference sequence). The CDR3 reads CASSFLPGTGNEQYF. For the CDR3, the DNA is TGTGCCAGCAGTTTTCTCCCTGGGACAGGGAACGAGCAGTACTTC.

This clonotype has just one count. The rearrangement joins TRBV30 to TRBJ1-2, with 10 bases that match TRBD1. CDR1 is GTSNPN and CDR2 is SVGIG in the germline V gene (reference sequence). With V trimmed by 2 bases and J by 3 bases, 9 bases remained unmatched. The CDR3 sequence is 16 residues long. The CDR3 DNA follows: TGTGCCTGGAGTTCCCTCGGGACAGGGGTCGACTATGGCTACACCTTC. Its protein product is CAWSSLGTGVDYGYTF.

The CDR3 bases are TGCAGTGCTAGAAAGGACAGGGAGAACACCGGGGAGCTGTTTTTT. The encoded protein is CSARKDRENTGELFF. The chain recombines TRBV20-1 with TRBJ2-2; TRBD1 agrees at 8 bases. V gave up 2 bases and J gave up 1 base; unmatched junction bases: 3. Germline lookup yields CDR1 DFQATT and CDR2 SNEGSKA (reference sequence). This CDR3 has 15 amino acids.

The CDR3 DNA follows: TGTGCCAGCAGTTTAACGATGGGGCAGAACTATGGCTACACCTTC. Protein sequence: CASSLTMGQNYGYTF. The chain links TRBV12-3 or TRBV12-4 to TRBJ1-2; tentatively, D is TRBD1 (5 bases). This CDR3 has 15 residues. The V end lost 2 bases, the J end lost 2 bases, and 12 bases lay between the germline ends.